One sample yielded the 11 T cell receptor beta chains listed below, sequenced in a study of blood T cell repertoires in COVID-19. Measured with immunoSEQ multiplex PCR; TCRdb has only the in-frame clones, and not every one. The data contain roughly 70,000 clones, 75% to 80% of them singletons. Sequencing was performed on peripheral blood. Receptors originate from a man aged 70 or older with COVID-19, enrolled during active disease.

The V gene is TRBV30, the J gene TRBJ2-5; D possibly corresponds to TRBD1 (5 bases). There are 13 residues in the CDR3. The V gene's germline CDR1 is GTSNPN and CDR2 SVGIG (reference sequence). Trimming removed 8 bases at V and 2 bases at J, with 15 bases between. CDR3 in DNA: TGTGCCCTCCCACCGACAGTGCAAGAGACCCAGTACTTC. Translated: CALPPTVQETQYF.

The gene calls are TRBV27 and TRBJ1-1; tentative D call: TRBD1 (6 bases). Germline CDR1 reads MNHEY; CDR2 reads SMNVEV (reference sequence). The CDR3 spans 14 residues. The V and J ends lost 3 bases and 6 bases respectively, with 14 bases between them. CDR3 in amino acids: CASSFGQGTAEAFF. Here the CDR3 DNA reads TGTGCCAGCAGTTTTGGGCAGGGGACCGCTGAAGCTTTCTTT.

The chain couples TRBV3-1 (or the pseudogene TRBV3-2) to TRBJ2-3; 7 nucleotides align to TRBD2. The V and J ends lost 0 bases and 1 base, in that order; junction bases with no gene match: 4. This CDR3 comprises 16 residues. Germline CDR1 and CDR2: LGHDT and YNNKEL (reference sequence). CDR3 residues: CASSQDLAGGTDTQYF. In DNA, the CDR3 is TGTGCCAGCAGCCAAGATCTGGCGGGAGGCACAGATACGCAGTATTTT.

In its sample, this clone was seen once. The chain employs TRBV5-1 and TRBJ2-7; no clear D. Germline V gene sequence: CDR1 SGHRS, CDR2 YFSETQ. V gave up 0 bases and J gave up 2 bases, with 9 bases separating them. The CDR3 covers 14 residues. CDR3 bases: TGCGCCAGCAGCTTGGTTCCGTCTACCTACGAGCAGTACTTC. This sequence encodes CASSLVPSTYEQYF. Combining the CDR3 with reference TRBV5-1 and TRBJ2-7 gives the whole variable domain KAGVTQTPRYLIKTRGQQVTLSCSPISGHRSVSWYQQTPGQGLQFLFEYFSETQRNKGNFPGRFSGRQFSNSRSEMNVSTLELGDSALYLCASSLVPSTYEQYFGPGTRLTVT.

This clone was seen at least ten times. The CDR3 coding sequence is TGTGCCAGCACCCCTCGGGGGACTAGTGCCTACGAGCAGTACTTC. This sequence encodes CASTPRGTSAYEQYF. The rearrangement joins TRBV6-2 or TRBV6-3 to TRBJ2-7; 8 nucleotides align to TRBD2. The V segment lost 7 bases and the J segment 2 bases; nucleotides outside the gene matches: 10. From germline, CDR1 is MNHEY and CDR2 SVGEGT. The CDR3 is made up of 15 amino acids.

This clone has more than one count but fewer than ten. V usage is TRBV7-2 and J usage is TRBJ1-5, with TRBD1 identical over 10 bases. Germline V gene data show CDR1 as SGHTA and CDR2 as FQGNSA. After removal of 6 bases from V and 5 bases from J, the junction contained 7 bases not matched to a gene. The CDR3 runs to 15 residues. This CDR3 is CASSYDDRGHQPQHF. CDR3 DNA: TGTGCCAGCAGTTATGACGACAGGGGGCATCAGCCCCAGCATTTT.

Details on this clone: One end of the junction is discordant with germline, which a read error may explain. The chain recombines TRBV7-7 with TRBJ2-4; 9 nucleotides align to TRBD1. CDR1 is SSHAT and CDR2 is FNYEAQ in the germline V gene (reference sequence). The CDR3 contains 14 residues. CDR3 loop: CASSPGQGNNIQYF. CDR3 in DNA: TGTGCTAGCAGCCCGGGACAGGGAAACAACATTCAGTACTTC.

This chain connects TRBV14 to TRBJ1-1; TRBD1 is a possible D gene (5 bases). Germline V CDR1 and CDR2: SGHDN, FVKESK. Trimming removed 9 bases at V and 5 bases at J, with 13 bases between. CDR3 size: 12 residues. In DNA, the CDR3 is TGTGCCAGTGGCCAGGGAGGGACTGAAGCTTTCTTT. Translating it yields CASGQGGTEAFF. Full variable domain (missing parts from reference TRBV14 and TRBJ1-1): EAGVTQFPSHSVIEKGQTVTLRCDPISGHDNLYWYRRVMGKEIKFLLHFVKESKQDESGMPNNRFLAERTGGTYSTLKVQPAELEDSGVYFCASGQGGTEAFFGQGTRLTVV.

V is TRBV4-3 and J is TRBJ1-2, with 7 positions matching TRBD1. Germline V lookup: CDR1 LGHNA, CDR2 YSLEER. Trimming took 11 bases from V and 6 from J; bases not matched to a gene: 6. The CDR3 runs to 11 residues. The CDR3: CAADRVHGYTF. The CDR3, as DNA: TGCGCCGCCGACAGGGTCCATGGCTACACCTTC.

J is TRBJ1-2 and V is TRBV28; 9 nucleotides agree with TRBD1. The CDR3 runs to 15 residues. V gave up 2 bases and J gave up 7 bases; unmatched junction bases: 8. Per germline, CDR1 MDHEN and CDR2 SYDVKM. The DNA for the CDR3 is TGTGCCAGCAGTTTACGGGGGACAGGGAGGGGTGGCTACACCTTC. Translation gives CASSLRGTGRGGYTF.

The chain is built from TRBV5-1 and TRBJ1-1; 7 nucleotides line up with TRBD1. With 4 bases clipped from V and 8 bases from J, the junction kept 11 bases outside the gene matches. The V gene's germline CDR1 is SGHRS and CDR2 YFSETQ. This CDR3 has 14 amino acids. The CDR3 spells CASSPTGGGGEAFF. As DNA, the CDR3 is TGCGCCAGCAGCCCCACGGGCGGAGGGGGCGAAGCTTTCTTT.